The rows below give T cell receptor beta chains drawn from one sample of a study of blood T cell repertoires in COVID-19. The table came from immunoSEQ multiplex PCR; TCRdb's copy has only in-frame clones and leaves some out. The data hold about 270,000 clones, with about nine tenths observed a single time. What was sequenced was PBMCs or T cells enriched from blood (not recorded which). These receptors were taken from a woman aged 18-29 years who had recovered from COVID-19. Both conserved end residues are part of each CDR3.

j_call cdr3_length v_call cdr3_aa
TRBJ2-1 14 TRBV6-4 CASRESGGSLEQFF
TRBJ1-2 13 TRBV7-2 CASSIQGNYGYTF
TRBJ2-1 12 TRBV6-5 CASSKTSFEQFF
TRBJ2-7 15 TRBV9 CASSVGPDGDYEQYF
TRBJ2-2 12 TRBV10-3 CATQTNTGELFF
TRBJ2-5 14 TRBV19 CASSIRGQRETQYF
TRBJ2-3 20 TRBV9 CASSSSSSGTFFTSTDTQYF
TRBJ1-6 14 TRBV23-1 CASSETGRNSPLHF
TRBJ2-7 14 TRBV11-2 CASSPIVTSYEQYF
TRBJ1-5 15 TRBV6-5 CASRDRGRENQPQHF
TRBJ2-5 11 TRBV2 CASSPLETQYF
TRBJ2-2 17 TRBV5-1 CASSRLAGASNTGELFF
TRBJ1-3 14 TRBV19 CASSMIDSGNTIYF
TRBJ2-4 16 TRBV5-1 CASSSPRAGNQNIQYF
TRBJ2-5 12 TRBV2 CARDNLQETQYF
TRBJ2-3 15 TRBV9 CASNPGSLSTDTQYF
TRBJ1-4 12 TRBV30 CAWNRVEEKLFF
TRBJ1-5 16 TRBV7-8 CASSSLDRVSNQPQHF
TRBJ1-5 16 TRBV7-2 CASSLESWTDNQPQHF
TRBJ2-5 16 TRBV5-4 CASSSLGESFQETQYF
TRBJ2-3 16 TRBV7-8 CASRANAGASTDTQYF
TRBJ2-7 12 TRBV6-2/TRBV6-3 CASSYSKGGQYF
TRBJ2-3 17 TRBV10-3 CAISQITSGGRADTQYF
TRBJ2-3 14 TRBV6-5 CASSYRGNRDTQYF
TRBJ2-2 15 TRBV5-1 CASSPGGRNTGELFF
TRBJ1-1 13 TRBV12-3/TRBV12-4 CASRGTENTEAFF
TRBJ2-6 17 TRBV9 CASSVLGQISGANVLTF
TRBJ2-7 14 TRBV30 CAWNGGAVSYEQYF
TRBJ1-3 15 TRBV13 CASSRGLLGGNTIYF
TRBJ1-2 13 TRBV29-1 CSESDRGRGGYTF
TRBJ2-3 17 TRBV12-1 CASSLMLAGGRTDTQYF
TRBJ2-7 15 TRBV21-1 CASSKETGPSYEQYF